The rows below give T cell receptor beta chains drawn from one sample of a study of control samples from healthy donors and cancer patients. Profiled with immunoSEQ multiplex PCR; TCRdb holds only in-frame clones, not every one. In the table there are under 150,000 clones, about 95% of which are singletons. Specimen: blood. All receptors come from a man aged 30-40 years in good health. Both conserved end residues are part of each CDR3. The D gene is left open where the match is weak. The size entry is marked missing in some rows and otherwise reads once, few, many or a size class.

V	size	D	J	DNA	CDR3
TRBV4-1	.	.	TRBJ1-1	TGCGCCAGCAGCCAAGAGGGGGCAGACACTGAAGCTTTCTTT	CASSQEGADTEAFF
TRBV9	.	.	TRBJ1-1	TGTGCCAGCAGCGTAGAAAGTCAGGGACTGGCTTTCTTT	CASSVESQGLAFF
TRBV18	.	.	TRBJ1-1	TGTGCCAGCTCTCCAAGGGGTGCTGAAGCTTTCTTT	CASSPRGAEAFF
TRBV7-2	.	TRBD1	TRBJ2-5	TGTGCCAGCAGCTTAAGGGGGACAGGGAACCAAGAGACCCAGTACTTC	CASSLRGTGNQETQYF
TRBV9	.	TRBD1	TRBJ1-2	TGTGCCAGCAACCAGGGGGGGATCTATGGCTACACCTTC	CASNQGGIYGYTF
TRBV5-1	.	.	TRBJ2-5	TGCGCCAGCAGCTTGGTAGGGTCGAGGGGTCAAGAGACCCAGTACTTC	CASSLVGSRGQETQYF
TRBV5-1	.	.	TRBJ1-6	TGCGCCAGCAGCTTGGCGGGGAGCTCCTATAATTCACCCCTCCACTTT	CASSLAGSSYNSPLHF
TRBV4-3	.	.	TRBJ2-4	TGCGCCAGCAGCCATGTCGGAAGGGGGAACATTCAGTACTTC	CASSHVGRGNIQYF
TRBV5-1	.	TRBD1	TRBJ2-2	TGCGCCAGCAGGGCCGGGACAGGACTCTCCGGGGAGCTGTTTTTT	CASRAGTGLSGELFF
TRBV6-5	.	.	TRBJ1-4	TGTGCCAGCTCGCTAGGAAAACTGTTTTTT	CASSLGKLFF
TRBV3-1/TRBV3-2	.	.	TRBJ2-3	TGTGCCAGCAGCCGATACACAGATACGCAGTATTTT	CASSRYTDTQYF
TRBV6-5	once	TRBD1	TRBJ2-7	TGTGCCAGCCGGGACAGGGTCTCCTACGAGCAGTACTTC	CASRDRVSYEQYF
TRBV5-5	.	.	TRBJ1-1	TGTGCCAGCAGCTTCGGCGGTTTTGGGGACACTGAAGCTTTCTTT	CASSFGGFGDTEAFF
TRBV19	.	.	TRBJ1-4	TGTGCCAGTAGTAGCGGAGGTTTACGTGTAAATGAAAAACTGTTTTTT	CASSSGGLRVNEKLFF
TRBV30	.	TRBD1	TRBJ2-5	TGTGCCTGGGGACAGGGCCAACAAGAGACCCAGTACTTC	CAWGQGQQETQYF
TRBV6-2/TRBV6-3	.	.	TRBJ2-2	TGTGCCAGCAGTTACCGTAGAGGGGGGGCGAACACCGGGGAGCTGTTTTTT	CASSYRRGGANTGELFF
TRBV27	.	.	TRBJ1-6	TGTGCCAGCAGTTTACGGGTCCCCGATTCACCCCTCCACTTT	CASSLRVPDSPLHF
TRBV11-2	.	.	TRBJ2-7	TGTGCCAGCAGCCGCGGAGTATCCTACGAGCAGTACTTC	CASSRGVSYEQYF
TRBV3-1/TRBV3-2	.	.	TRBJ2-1	TGTGCCAGCAGCCAAGAGGGAAAGGGTCCAGTTAATGAGCAGTTCTTC	CASSQEGKGPVNEQFF
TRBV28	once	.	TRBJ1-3	TGTGCCAGCAGACTAGACAGTAACTCTGGAAACACCATATATTTT	CASRLDSNSGNTIYF
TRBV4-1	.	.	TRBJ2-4	TGCGCCAGCAGCCACCCCGTGAGATCCCTAGCCAAAAACATTCAGTACTTC	CASSHPVRSLAKNIQYF
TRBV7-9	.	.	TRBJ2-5	TGTGCCAGCAGCGCGGACAGCAACCAAGAGACCCAGTACTTC	CASSADSNQETQYF
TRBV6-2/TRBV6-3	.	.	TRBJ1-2	TGTGCCAGCAGTTCCAGGACGGACTTCTTCGGCTATGGCTACACCTTC	CASSSRTDFFGYGYTF
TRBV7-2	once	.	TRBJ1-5	TGTGCCAGCAGCTTGGACCAGGACAGAGTTTATAGCAATCAGCCCCAGCATTTT	CASSLDQDRVYSNQPQHF
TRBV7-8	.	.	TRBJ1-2	TGTGCCAGCAGCCTCCGATCGCGACAGATCGCTAACTATGGCTACACCTTC	CASSLRSRQIANYGYTF
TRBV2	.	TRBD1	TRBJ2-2	TGTGCCAGCAGCTTCGACAGGGTCGTCACCGGGGAGCTGTTTTTT	CASSFDRVVTGELFF
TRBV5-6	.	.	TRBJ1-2	TGTGCCAGCAGCTTTAGGGGTAACTATGGCTACACCTTC	CASSFRGNYGYTF
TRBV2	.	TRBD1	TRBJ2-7	TGTGCCAGCAGACTGGACAGGCCTTCCTACGAGCAGTACTTC	CASRLDRPSYEQYF
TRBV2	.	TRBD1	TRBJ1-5	TGTGCCAGCAGTGGCACAGGGGTTTTGGATCAGCCCCAGCATTTT	CASSGTGVLDQPQHF
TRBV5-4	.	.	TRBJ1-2	TGTGCCAGCAGCTTGGGGGATGGTGGCTACACCTTC	CASSLGDGGYTF
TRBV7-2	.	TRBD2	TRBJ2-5	TGTGCCAGCAGCCCCTACGGGGGGGCCACAGAGACCCAGTACTTC	CASSPYGGATETQYF
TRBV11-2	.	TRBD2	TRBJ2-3	TGTGCCAGCAGGGGACTAGCGGGGGGGCCTGATACGCAGTATTTT	CASRGLAGGPDTQYF
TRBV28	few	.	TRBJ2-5	TGTGCCAGCAGTCTACGTGGGATCGGTCAAGAGACCCAGTACTTC	CASSLRGIGQETQYF
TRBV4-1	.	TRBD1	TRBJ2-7	TGCGCCAGCAGCCCCGTGACAGGGTACCACTACGAGCAGTACTTC	CASSPVTGYHYEQYF
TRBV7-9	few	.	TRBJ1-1	TGTGCCAGCAGCTTTGGGAACACTGAAGCTTTCTTT	CASSFGNTEAFF
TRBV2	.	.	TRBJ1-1	TGTGCCAGCAGTACCACTGGGAACATGAACACTGAAGCTTTCTTT	CASSTTGNMNTEAFF
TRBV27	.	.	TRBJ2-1	TGTGCCAGCAGCCGGGGGAGCTCCTACAATGAGCAGTTCTTC	CASSRGSSYNEQFF
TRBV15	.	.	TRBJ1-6	TGTGCCACCAGCAGAGGATCCCCTGGTTCACCCCTCCACTTT	CATSRGSPGSPLHF
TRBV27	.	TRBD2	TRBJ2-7	TGTGCCAGCAGTTCACGACTAGCCCGCTACGAGCAGTACTTC	CASSSRLARYEQYF
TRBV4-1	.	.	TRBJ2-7	TGCGCCAGCAGCCAAGCCCCCGGGACAACGGCCTCCTACGAGCAGTACTTC	CASSQAPGTTASYEQYF
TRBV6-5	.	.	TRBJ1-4	TGTGCCAGCAGTTATAGGTTCGGGACTAATGAAAAACTGTTTTTT	CASSYRFGTNEKLFF
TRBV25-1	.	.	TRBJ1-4	TGTGCCAGCACCCGAGGGGGGGCGAGGCTTGAAAAACTGTTTTTT	CASTRGGARLEKLFF
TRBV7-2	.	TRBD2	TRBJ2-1	TGTGCCAGCAGCGCCCGGGGGGGCAAGAACAATGAGCAGTTCTTC	CASSARGGKNNEQFF
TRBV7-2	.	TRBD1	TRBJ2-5	TGTGCCAGCAGCTTGGGACAGGGGGAAGGGACCCAGTACTTC	CASSLGQGEGTQYF
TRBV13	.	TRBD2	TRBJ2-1	TGTGCCAGCAGCTTATTCCCTAGCGGGGGTGATGAGCAGTTCTTC	CASSLFPSGGDEQFF
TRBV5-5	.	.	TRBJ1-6	TGTGCCAGCAGCTTCGTACGGATTCTTAATTCACCCCTCCACTTT	CASSFVRILNSPLHF
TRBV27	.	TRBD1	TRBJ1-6	TGTGCCAGCAGCTACGGACAGGGGGCTGGATCACCCCTCCACTTT	CASSYGQGAGSPLHF
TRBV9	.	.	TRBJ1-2	TGTGCCAGCAGCGTTGGGGACTATGGCTACACCTTC	CASSVGDYGYTF
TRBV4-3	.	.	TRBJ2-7	TGCGCCAGCAGCCAAGTGTTCCAGGGGATTTACGAGCAGTACTTC	CASSQVFQGIYEQYF
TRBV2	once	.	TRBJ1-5	TGTGCCAGCAGTGGCGGAAGAAATCAGCCCCAGCATTTT	CASSGGRNQPQHF
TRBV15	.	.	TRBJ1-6	TGTGCCACCAGCCGCGAGCCCAGGTCACCCCTCCACTTT	CATSREPRSPLHF
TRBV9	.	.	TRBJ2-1	TGTGCCAGCAGCGTAGGGGGAGGTAGCTCCTACAATGAGCAGTTCTTC	CASSVGGGSSYNEQFF
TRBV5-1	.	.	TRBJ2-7	TGCGCCAGCAGCTTGGGGCGGGGTTTCCCCTACGAGCAGTACTTC	CASSLGRGFPYEQYF
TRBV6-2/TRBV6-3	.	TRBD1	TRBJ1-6	TGTGCCAGCAGTGGGAACAGGGGGGTTAATTCACCCCTCCACTTT	CASSGNRGVNSPLHF
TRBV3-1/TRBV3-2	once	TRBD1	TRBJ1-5	TGTGCCAGCAGCCAAGGGGACAGAAATCAGCCCCAGCATTTT	CASSQGDRNQPQHF